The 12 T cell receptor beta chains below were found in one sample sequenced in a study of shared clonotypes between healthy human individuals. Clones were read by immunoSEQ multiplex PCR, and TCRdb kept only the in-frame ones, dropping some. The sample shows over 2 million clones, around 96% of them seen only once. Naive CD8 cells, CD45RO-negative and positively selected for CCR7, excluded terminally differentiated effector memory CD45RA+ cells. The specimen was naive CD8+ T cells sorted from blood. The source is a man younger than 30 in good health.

CDR3 DNA sequence: TGTGCCAGCAGTTACTCTGTGGAAGCAGATACGCAGTATTTT. Translating it yields CASSYSVEADTQYF. The gene calls are TRBV6-5 and TRBJ2-3; no reliable D call. CDR1 is MNHEY and CDR2 is SVGAGI in the germline V gene. The V gene lost 0 bases and the J gene lost 4 bases, with 8 bases spanning the gap. This CDR3 is built from 14 residues.

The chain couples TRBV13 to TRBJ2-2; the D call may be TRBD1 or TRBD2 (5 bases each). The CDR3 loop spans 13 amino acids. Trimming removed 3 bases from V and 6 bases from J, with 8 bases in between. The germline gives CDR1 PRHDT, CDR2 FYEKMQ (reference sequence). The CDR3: CASSFGAPGELFF. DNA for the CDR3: TGTGCCAGCAGCTTCGGGGCCCCCGGGGAGCTGTTTTTT. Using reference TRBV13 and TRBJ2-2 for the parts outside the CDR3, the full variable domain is AAGVIQSPRHLIKEKRETATLKCYPIPRHDTVYWYQQGPGQDPQFLISFYEKMQSDKGSIPDRFSAQQFSDYHSELNMSSLELGDSALYFCASSFGAPGELFFGEGSRLTVL.

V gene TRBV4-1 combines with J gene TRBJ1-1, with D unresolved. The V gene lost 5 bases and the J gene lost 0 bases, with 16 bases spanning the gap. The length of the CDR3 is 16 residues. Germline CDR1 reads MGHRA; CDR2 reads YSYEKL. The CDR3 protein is CASSFRAHEMNTEAFF. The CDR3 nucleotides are TGCGCCAGCAGCTTCAGAGCACACGAAATGAACACTGAAGCTTTCTTT.

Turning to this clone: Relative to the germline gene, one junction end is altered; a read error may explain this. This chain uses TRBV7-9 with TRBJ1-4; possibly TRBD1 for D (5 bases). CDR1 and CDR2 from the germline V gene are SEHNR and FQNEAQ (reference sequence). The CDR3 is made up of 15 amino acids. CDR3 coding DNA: TGTGCCAGCAGCCTAGCGATAGGGACCGAGGAAAAACTGTTTTTT. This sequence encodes CASSLAIGTEEKLFF. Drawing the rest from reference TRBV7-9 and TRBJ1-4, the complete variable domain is DTGVSQNPRHKITKRGQNVTFRCDPISEHNRLYWYRQTLGQGPEFLTYFQNEAQLEKSRLLSDRFSAERPKGSFSTLEIQRTEQGDSAMYLCASSLAIGTEEKLFFGSGTQLSVL.

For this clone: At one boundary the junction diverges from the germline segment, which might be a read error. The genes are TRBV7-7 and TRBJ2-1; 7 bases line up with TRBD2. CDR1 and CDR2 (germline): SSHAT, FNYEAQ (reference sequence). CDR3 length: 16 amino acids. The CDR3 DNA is TGTGCTAGCAGCCCCCGGCCGGCGGGAGAGTATAATGAGCAGTTCTTC. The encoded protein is CASSPRPAGEYNEQFF.

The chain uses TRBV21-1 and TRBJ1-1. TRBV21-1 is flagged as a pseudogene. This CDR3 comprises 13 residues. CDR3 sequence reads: CASPRGRHTEAFF. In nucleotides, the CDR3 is TGTGCCAGCCCAAGGGGGAGGCACACTGAAGCTTTCTTT.

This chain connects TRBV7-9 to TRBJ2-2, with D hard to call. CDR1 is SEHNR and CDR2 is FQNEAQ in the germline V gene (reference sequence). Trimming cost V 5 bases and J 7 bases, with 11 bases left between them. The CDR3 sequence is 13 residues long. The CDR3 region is CASSVQEHGELFF. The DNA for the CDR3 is TGTGCCAGCAGCGTCCAGGAGCACGGGGAGCTGTTTTTT.

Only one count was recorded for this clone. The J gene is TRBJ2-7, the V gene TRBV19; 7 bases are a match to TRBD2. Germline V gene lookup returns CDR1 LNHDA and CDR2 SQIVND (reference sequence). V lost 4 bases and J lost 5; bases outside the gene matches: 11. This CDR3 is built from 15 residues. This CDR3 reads CASSKLGGGFDEQYF. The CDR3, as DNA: TGTGCCAGTAGTAAACTCGGGGGAGGGTTCGACGAGCAGTACTTC.

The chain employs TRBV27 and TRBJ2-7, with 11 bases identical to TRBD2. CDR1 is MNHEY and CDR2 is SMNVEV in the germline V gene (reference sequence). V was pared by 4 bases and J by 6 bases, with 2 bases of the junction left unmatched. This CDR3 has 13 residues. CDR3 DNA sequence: TGTGCCAGCAGTTCTACTAGCGGGGGCGAGCAGTACTTC. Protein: CASSSTSGGEQYF.

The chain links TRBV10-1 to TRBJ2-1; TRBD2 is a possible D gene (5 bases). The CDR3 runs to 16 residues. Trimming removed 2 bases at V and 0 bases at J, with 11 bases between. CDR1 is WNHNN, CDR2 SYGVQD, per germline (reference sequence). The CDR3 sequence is CASSEDPGSSYNEQFF. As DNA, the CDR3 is TGCGCCAGCAGTGAGGATCCTGGGAGCTCCTACAATGAGCAGTTCTTC.

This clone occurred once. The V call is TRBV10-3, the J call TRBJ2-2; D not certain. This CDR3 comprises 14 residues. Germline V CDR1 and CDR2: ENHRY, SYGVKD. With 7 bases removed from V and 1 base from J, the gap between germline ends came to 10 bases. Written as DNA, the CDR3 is TGTGCCATCACCACGCAGGAGAACACCGGGGAGCTGTTTTTT. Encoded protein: CAITTQENTGELFF.

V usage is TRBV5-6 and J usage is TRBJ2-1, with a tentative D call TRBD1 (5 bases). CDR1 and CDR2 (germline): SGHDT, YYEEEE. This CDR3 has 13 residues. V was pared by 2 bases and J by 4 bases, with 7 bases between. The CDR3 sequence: CASSFDSYNEQFF. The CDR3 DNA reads TGTGCCAGCAGCTTCGACAGTTACAATGAGCAGTTCTTC. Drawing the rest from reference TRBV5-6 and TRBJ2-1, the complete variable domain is DAGVTQSPTHLIKTRGQQVTLRCSPKSGHDTVSWYQQALGQGPQFIFQYYEEEERQRGNFPDRFSGHQFPNYSSELNVNALLLGDSALYLCASSFDSYNEQFFGPGTRLTVL.